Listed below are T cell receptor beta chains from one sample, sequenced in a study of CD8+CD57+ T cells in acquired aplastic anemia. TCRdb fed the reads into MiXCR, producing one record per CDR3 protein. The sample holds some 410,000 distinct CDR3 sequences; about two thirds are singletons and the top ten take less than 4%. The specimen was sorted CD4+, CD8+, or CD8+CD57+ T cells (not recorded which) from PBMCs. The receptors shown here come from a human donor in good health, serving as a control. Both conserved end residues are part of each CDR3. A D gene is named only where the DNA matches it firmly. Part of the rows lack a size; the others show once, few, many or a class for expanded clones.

CASRGPGAYNEHFF	TGTGCCAGCAGAGGGCCGGGCGCCTACAATGAGCACTTCTTC	NA	TRBV7-9	TRBJ2-1	NA
CAISPNLGRDEAFF	TGTGCCATCAGCCCGAACCTAGGGAGGGATGAAGCTTTCTTT	NA	TRBV10-3	TRBJ1-1	NA
CASSLAISDTPEQFF	TGTGCCAGCAGCCTCGCAATTTCGGACACCCCCGAACAGTTCTTC	NA	TRBV14	TRBJ2-1	NA
CASSLIEKEQQYF	TGTGCCAGCAGCTTAATAGAGAAGGAGCAGCAGTACTTC	NA	TRBV7-6	TRBJ2-7	NA
CASSSNRGGDTEAFF	TGTGCCAGCAGCTCGAACAGGGGGGGGGACACTGAAGCTTTCTTT	TRBD1	TRBV5-4	TRBJ1-1	many
CASSVGLIQYF	TGTGCCAGCAGCGTAGGTTTAATCCAGTACTTC	NA	TRBV9	TRBJ2-5	few
CASSDPQAEDTQYTF	TGTGCCAGCAGCGACCCACAGGCGGAAGATACGCAGTATACCTTC	NA	TRBV7-6	TRBJ1-2	NA
CASSQVWAGEAYGYTF	TGCGCCAGCAGCCAAGTTTGGGCAGGGGAGGCGTATGGCTACACCTTC	NA	TRBV4-3	TRBJ1-2	NA
CASREQNSGNTIYF	TGCGCCAGCAGGGAACAAAACTCTGGAAACACCATATATTTT	NA	TRBV10-1	TRBJ1-3	many
CASSEVTSGGSDTQFF	TGTGCCAGCAGTGAAGTGACTAGCGGGGGGTCAGATACGCAGTTCTTC	TRBD2	TRBV4-2	TRBJ2-1	NA
CASSVESDEQYF	TGTGCCAGCAGTGTCGAGTCTGACGAGCAGTACTTC	NA	TRBV2	TRBJ2-7	many
CASSITIQDYGYTF	TGTGCCAGTAGTATTACGATCCAAGATTATGGCTACACCTTC	NA	TRBV19	TRBJ1-2	NA
CSALQETGEGSPLHF	TGCAGTGCCCTACAGGAAACGGGGGAGGGTTCACCCCTCCACTTT	NA	TRBV20-1	TRBJ1-6	once
CASSLSLGQGPTSTF	TGTGCCAGCAGCTTGAGTTTGGGACAGGGTCCTACGAGCACCTTC	TRBD1	TRBV9	TRBJ1-2	NA
CAWTMGGSGFGFF	TGTGCCTGGACGATGGGAGGGTCAGGTTTTGGTTTCTTT	NA	TRBV30	TRBJ1-1	NA
CATSDMDRSYGYTF	TGTGCCACCAGTGACATGGACAGATCCTATGGCTACACCTTC	NA	TRBV24-1	TRBJ1-2	few
CASKIDRITKETQYF	TGTGCCAGCAAGATAGACCGGATTACAAAAGAGACCCAGTACTTC	NA	TRBV12-3/TRBV12-4	TRBJ2-5	NA
CSARDAATGPLHF	TGCAGTGCTAGAGACGCGGCAACGGGACCCCTCCACTTT	NA	TRBV20-1	TRBJ1-6	NA
CASSQDSYGYSF	TGTGCCAGCAGCCAGGATTCCTATGGCTACTCCTTC	NA	TRBV10-3	TRBJ1-2	NA
CAISESGGVAGGRQFF	TGTGCCATCAGTGAGTCAGGTGGGGTAGCGGGGGGCCGACAGTTCTTC	TRBD2	TRBV10-3	TRBJ2-1	many
CASSSTTNSPLHF	TGTGCCAGCAGCTCCACGACCAATTCACCCCTCCACTTT	NA	TRBV7-2	TRBJ1-6	NA
CASSRGSIAYNEQYF	TGTGCCAGCAGCCGGGGGTCCATCGCCTACAATGAGCAGTATTTT	NA	TRBV10-3	TRBJ2-3	few
CASSEARTSYNSPLHF	TGTGCCAGCAGTGAAGCCAGGACCTCCTATAATTCACCCCTCCACTTT	NA	TRBV2	TRBJ1-6	NA
CASSQMDMGDSPLHF	TGTGCCAGCAGCCAAATGGACATGGGTGATTCACCCCTCCACTTT	NA	TRBV14	TRBJ1-6	NA
CAIRPGTTQETQYF	TGTGCCATCAGGCCAGGGACTACCCAAGAGACCCAGTACTTC	TRBD2	TRBV10-3	TRBJ2-5	NA
CASRDTGQVNTEAFF	TGCGCCAGCAGAGACACGGGACAGGTGAACACTGAAGCTTTCTTT	TRBD1	TRBV10-1	TRBJ1-1	NA
CASRDRVDSEQYF	TGTGCCAGCAGGGACAGGGTTGACTCCGAGCAGTACTTC	TRBD1	TRBV25-1	TRBJ2-7	NA
CASSFSRGSYEQYF	TGTGCCAGCAGCTTCTCCAGGGGCTCCTACGAGCAGTACTTC	NA	TRBV7-2	TRBJ2-7	many
CASSLSGSGGPSTDTQYF	TGTGCCAGCAGCTTAAGTGGTAGCGGGGGGCCCAGCACAGATACGCAGTATTTT	TRBD2	TRBV25-1	TRBJ2-3	NA
CASSQRGNGEKLFF	TGTGCCAGCAGCCAAAGGGGAAACGGTGAAAAACTGTTTTTT	NA	TRBV3-1	TRBJ1-4	few
CASSSNTGTPQHF	TGTGCCAGCAGCTCCAACACTGGGACGCCCCAGCATTTT	NA	TRBV7-8	TRBJ1-5	few
CASSDSGGVGTQYF	TGTGCCAGCAGCGATAGTGGAGGGGTTGGTACGCAGTATTTT	NA	TRBV9	TRBJ2-3	many
CASSLGEQPQHF	TGTGCCAGCAGTTTGGGGGAACAGCCCCAGCATTTT	NA	TRBV6-8	TRBJ1-5	NA
CASSLATEYEQHF	TGTGCCAGCAGCTTAGCAACGGAATACGAGCAGCACTTC	NA	TRBV7-2	TRBJ2-7	NA
CASSLIATGLYEQFF	TGTGCCAGCAGCTTAATCGCGACAGGGCTTTATGAGCAGTTCTTC	TRBD1	TRBV7-2	TRBJ2-1	NA
CASSVNGTAHRGGLFF	TGTGCCAGCAGCGTAAACGGGACGGCACATCGCGGCGGGCTGTTTTTT	NA	TRBV7-8	TRBJ2-2	NA
CSATTGNDDYEQYF	TGCAGTGCCACGACAGGGAACGATGATTACGAGCAGTACTTC	TRBD1	TRBV20-1	TRBJ2-7	NA
CASSEALGGSYGYTF	TGTGCCAGCAGTGAAGCGCTAGGGGGCAGTTATGGCTACACCTTC	TRBD1	TRBV6-1	TRBJ1-2	many
CASSALHGHTEAFF	TGTGCCAGCAGCGCCCTACACGGCCACACTGAAGCTTTCTTT	NA	TRBV12-3/TRBV12-4	TRBJ1-1	many
CSAIKAGGGNEQFF	TGCAGTGCTATAAAAGCGGGGGGTGGGAATGAGCAGTTCTTC	TRBD2	TRBV20-1	TRBJ2-1	NA
CASSYPTQVEQETQYF	TGTGCCAGCAGTTACCCAACGCAGGTGGAACAAGAGACCCAGTACTTC	NA	TRBV6-6	TRBJ2-5	many
CASSFQTGGGLVNNEQFF	TGTGCCAGCAGTTTCCAGACAGGGGGAGGTTTAGTAAACAATGAGCAGTTCTTC	TRBD1	TRBV12-3/TRBV12-4	TRBJ2-1	NA